This entry lists 11 T cell receptor beta chains sequenced from one sample in a study of T-cell memory formation after mild COVID-19. Using its own MiXCR run on the 5' RACE reads, TCRdb lists one record per CDR3 protein. The sample has fewer than 550,000 distinct CDR3 sequences; about 20% are singletons. Source material: PBMCs or a T cell subset sorted from them (not recorded which). The receptors were sampled from an adult woman who had mild COVID-19 (a few samples of this study predate the infection). Cell type and time point are not known.

This clonotype showed up just a few times. V usage is TRBV15 and J usage is TRBJ2-2; TRBD1 agrees at 9 bases. V trimming: 2 bases; J trimming: 3 bases; junction bases outside the gene matches: 7. CDR1 is LNHNV, CDR2 YYDKDF, per germline (reference sequence). The CDR3 covers 17 residues. DNA of the CDR3: TGTGCCACCAGCAGACCCCCGGGACAGGGAGACACCGGGGAGCTGTTTTTT. Translated, it gives CATSRPPGQGDTGELFF. The full variable domain, rest sourced from reference TRBV15 and TRBJ2-2, is DAMVIQNPRYQVTQFGKPVTLSCSQTLNHNVMYWYQQKSSQAPKLLFHYYDKDFNNEADTPDNFQSRRPNTSFCFLDIRSPGLGDTAMYLCATSRPPGQGDTGELFFGEGSRLTVL.

The V and J genes are TRBV20-1 and TRBJ2-1, with TRBD2 matching over 11 bases. V shed 0 bases, J shed 7 bases, and the junction held 8 bases outside the gene matches. CDR1 and CDR2 from the germline V gene are DFQATT and SNEGSKA (reference sequence). There are 16 residues in the CDR3. The DNA for the CDR3 is TGCAGTGCTAGAGACAGACTAGCGGGGCCGAGGAATGAGCAGTTCTTC. It translates to CSARDRLAGPRNEQFF.

This clonotype turned up a few times. V gene TRBV15 combines with J gene TRBJ2-7, with D unresolved. Germline lookup yields CDR1 LNHNV and CDR2 YYDKDF (reference sequence). The CDR3 spans 15 residues. V lost 0 bases and J 4 bases, leaving 13 bases between the germline ends. The CDR3: CATSRDPNRAYEQYF. In DNA, the CDR3 is TGTGCCACCAGCAGAGACCCCAACCGCGCGTACGAGCAGTACTTC.

This clonotype appeared many times. The chain recombines TRBV27 with TRBJ2-3, with a weak D call TRBD2 (5 bases). The CDR3 spans 12 residues. Trimming cost V 7 bases and J 9 bases, with 14 bases left between them. The germline gives CDR1 MNHEY, CDR2 SMNVEV (reference sequence). For the CDR3, the DNA is TGTGCCAGCACCTCCATCGGCGGGACGCAGTATTTT. It yields the protein CASTSIGGTQYF.

The chain couples TRBV12-3 or TRBV12-4 to TRBJ2-7; 8 bases fit TRBD2. Trimming cost V 4 bases and J 4 bases; bases outside gene matches: 18. The CDR3 has 18 amino acids. CDR3 DNA: TGTGCCAGCAGTTCGCCGGGGGGGGCGCGGGTCCAACCTTACGAGCAGTACTTC. Its protein is CASSSPGGARVQPYEQYF.

This clonotype has a handful of counts. The rearrangement joins TRBV29-1 to TRBJ1-2; D gene uncertain. V lost 3 bases and J 2 bases, leaving 7 bases between the germline ends. CDR1 is SQVTM, CDR2 ANQGSEA, per germline. CDR3 length equals 12 residues. In DNA, the CDR3 is TGCAGCGTTGATTACGGAAACTATGGCTACACCTTC. Translation gives CSVDYGNYGYTF.

This clonotype was seen a handful of times. The chain is built from TRBV24-1 and TRBJ2-7; 7 bases are shared with TRBD1. This CDR3 region has 15 residues. The trim removed 3 bases at V and 2 bases at J, leaving 6 bases unmatched. CDR1 and CDR2 from the germline V gene are KGHDR and SFDVKD. The DNA for the CDR3 is TGTGCCACCAGTGATCCCAAGCAGGGGGCCTACGAGCAGTACTTC. Its protein product is CATSDPKQGAYEQYF.

V gene TRBV7-9 combines with J gene TRBJ2-7, with 7 bases that match TRBD1. This CDR3 comprises 15 residues. The junction had 12 bases not matched to a gene; V was cut back by 5 bases and J by 5 bases. Germline loops: CDR1 SEHNR, CDR2 FQNEAQ (reference sequence). CDR3 sequence (DNA): TGTGCCAGCAGCCTTGCCGGGACAGCCTACAACGAGCAGTACTTC. Translated: CASSLAGTAYNEQYF.

This clonotype was observed at least ten times. The chain couples TRBV20-1 to TRBJ1-1; TRBD1 is a possible D gene (5 bases). The CDR3 is 13 residues long. Trimming left V 5 bases short and J 0 bases short, with 10 bases between. In germline, CDR1 is DFQATT, CDR2 SNEGSKA (reference sequence). The CDR3 is CSAGGTVNTEAFF. CDR3 in DNA: TGCAGTGCTGGGGGGACGGTGAACACTGAAGCTTTCTTT.

The rearrangement links TRBV15 to TRBJ2-1, with D possibly TRBD2 on 5 matching bases. Trimming removed 11 bases at V and 5 bases at J, with 16 bases between. The CDR3 extends over 13 amino acids. In germline, CDR1 is LNHNV, CDR2 YYDKDF (reference sequence). The CDR3 sequence is CASRRRVNNEQFF. Written as DNA, the CDR3 is TGTGCCTCCCGGCGGCGGGTGAACAATGAGCAGTTCTTC.

This clonotype has a handful of counts. For the CDR3, the DNA is TGCGCCAGCAGCCCTGGACTAGCGGGGTGGTACAATGAGCAGTTCTTC. This gives the protein CASSPGLAGWYNEQFF. V is TRBV5-1 and J is TRBJ2-1, with 12 bases that match TRBD2. The germline gives CDR1 SGHRS, CDR2 YFSETQ. V dropped 4 bases and J dropped 4; count of bases not matched to a gene: 6. The CDR3 spans 16 residues.